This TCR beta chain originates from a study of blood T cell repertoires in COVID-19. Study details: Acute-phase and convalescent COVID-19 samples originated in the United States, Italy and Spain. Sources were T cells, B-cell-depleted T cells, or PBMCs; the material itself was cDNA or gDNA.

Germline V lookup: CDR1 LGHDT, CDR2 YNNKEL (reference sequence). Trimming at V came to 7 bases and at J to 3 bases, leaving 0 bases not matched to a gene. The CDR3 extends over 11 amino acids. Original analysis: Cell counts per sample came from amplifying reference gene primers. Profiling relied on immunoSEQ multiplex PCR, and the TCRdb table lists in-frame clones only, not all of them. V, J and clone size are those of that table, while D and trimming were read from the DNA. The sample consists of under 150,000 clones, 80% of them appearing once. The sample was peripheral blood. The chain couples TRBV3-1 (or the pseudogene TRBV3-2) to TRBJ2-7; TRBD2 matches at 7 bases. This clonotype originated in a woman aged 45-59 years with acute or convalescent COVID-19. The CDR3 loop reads CASTSGYEQYF. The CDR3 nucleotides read TGTGCCAGCACTAGCGGCTACGAGCAGTACTTC.